The 30 T cell receptor beta chains reported below all come from one sample, sequenced in a study of response to subunit inactivated influenza vaccine. TCRdb reprocessed the RT-PCR reads via MiXCR and lists one record per CDR3 protein. This table holds roughly 650,000 distinct CDR3 sequences, approximately 14% found once. The source was PBMCs from blood, collected roughly 12 days after vaccination. The receptors were sampled from a man aged 50 to 60 who received an inactivated influenza vaccine.

This clonotype was recorded a few times. Here the CDR3 reads CATSRTGFQPQHF. The DNA of the CDR3 is TGTGCCACCAGCAGAACAGGGTTTCAGCCCCAGCATTTT. The chain recombines TRBV15 with TRBJ1-5; D is possibly TRBD1 (6 bases). The V and J ends lost 2 bases and 6 bases respectively, with 8 bases between them. CDR3 length: 13 residues. The germline CDR1 and CDR2 sequences are LNHNV and YYDKDF (reference sequence).

This clonotype was found a few times. The chain uses TRBV20-1 and TRBJ2-3; 7 bases are a match to TRBD2. Germline CDR1 DFQATT, CDR2 SNEGSKA (reference sequence). V lost 0 bases and J lost 0; bases outside the gene matches: 3. The CDR3 is 15 residues long. The CDR3 here is CSARDVLASTDTQYF. In DNA form, the CDR3 reads TGCAGTGCTAGAGATGTACTAGCGAGCACAGATACGCAGTATTTT.

This clonotype turned up a few times. The CDR3 loop reads CASSPAGKTYEQYF. The CDR3 nucleotides are TGTGCCAGCAGCCCCGCGGGGAAGACCTACGAGCAGTACTTC. The V and J genes are TRBV3-1 and TRBJ2-7; D perhaps matches TRBD2 (6 bases). Germline V lookup: CDR1 LGHDT, CDR2 YNNKEL (reference sequence). Trimming shortened V by 4 bases and J by 2 bases, and 12 bases separated the two germline ends. The CDR3 consists of 14 residues.

The chain couples TRBV28 to TRBJ2-2; 10 bases are a match to TRBD1. Trimming cost V 4 bases and J 10 bases; bases outside gene matches: 15. The CDR3 totals 17 residues. The germline CDR1 and CDR2 sequences are MDHEN and SYDVKM. CDR3 amino acids: CASSSLDRGVEEKELFF. The DNA of the CDR3 is TGTGCCAGCAGTTCGCTGGACAGGGGGGTTGAAGAGAAGGAGCTGTTTTTT. The entire variable domain, with the rest obtained from reference TRBV28 and TRBJ2-2, is as follows: DVKVTQSSRYLVKRTGEKVFLECVQDMDHENMFWYRQDPGLGLRLIYFSYDVKMKEKGDIPEGYSVSREKKERFSLILESASTNQTSMYLCASSSLDRGVEEKELFFGEGSRLTVL.

This clonotype turned up a few times. J is TRBJ1-2 and V is TRBV7-2, with D unclear. With 3 bases removed from V and 0 bases from J, the gap between germline ends came to 14 bases. CDR3 size: 16 residues. The germline CDR1 and CDR2 sequences are SGHTA and FQGNSA. The chain's CDR3 is CASSFYSGSSNYGYTF. The CDR3 bases are TGTGCCAGCAGCTTCTACAGTGGCAGCTCTAACTATGGCTACACCTTC.

V is TRBV4-3 and J is TRBJ2-7, with D maybe TRBD1 (5 bases). The germline gives CDR1 LGHNA, CDR2 YSLEER. The V and J ends lost 4 bases and 0 bases respectively, with 16 bases between them. The CDR3 length is 16 residues. The chain's CDR3 is CASSRGRGALSYEQYF. In DNA form, the CDR3 reads TGCGCCAGCAGCCGAGGAAGGGGTGCCCTCTCCTACGAGCAGTACTTC.

This clonotype has just a few counts. The rearrangement joins TRBV6-2 or TRBV6-3 to TRBJ2-1, with D tentatively TRBD1 (6 bases). The germline gives CDR1 MNHEY, CDR2 SVGEGT. This CDR3 region has 15 residues. The germline V and J ends were trimmed by 5 bases and 3 bases, with 14 bases remaining between them. In DNA, the CDR3 is TGTGCCAGCAGTACCACAGGGAGCGGCTACAATGAGCAGTTCTTC. This encodes CASSTTGSGYNEQFF.

This clonotype was observed a few times. The chain joins TRBV11-3 to TRBJ2-7, with a possible D match to TRBD1 (5 bases). Germline-derived CDR1 and CDR2 are SGHNT and YENEEA. The CDR3 runs to 16 residues. The V gene lost 1 base and the J gene lost 3 bases, with 16 bases spanning the gap. CDR3 protein: CASSLVGRNRIYEQYF. The DNA for the CDR3 is TGTGCCAGCAGCTTAGTGGGGCGGAACAGGATCTACGAGCAGTACTTC.

V and J are TRBV20-1 and TRBJ2-7; D unresolved. CDR3 length: 12 residues. V lost 3 bases and J lost 3, with 9 bases in between. Germline CDR1 reads DFQATT; CDR2 reads SNEGSKA (reference sequence). This CDR3 is CSARKFVYEQYF. The CDR3 DNA follows: TGCAGTGCTAGGAAATTCGTCTACGAGCAGTACTTC.

The rearrangement uses TRBV6-5 and TRBJ1-1, with 7 bases lining up with TRBD1. Trimming removed 4 bases from V and 2 bases from J; junction bases left unmatched: 16. The CDR3 length is 18 residues. Germline lookup yields CDR1 MNHEY and CDR2 SVGAGI. The CDR3 here is CASSFQGGAGRGNTEAFF. The DNA of the CDR3 is TGTGCCAGCAGTTTCCAGGGGGGCGCCGGAAGGGGAAACACTGAAGCTTTCTTT.

The CDR3 is CASSLVGGVDNEQFF. CDR3 coding DNA: TGTGCCAGCAGCTTAGTGGGGGGGGTAGACAATGAGCAGTTCTTC. V and J are TRBV7-6 and TRBJ2-1; 7 bases agree with TRBD2. V shed 1 base, J shed 5 bases, and the junction held 5 bases outside the gene matches. The CDR3 has 15 residues. Germline V gene sequence: CDR1 SGHVS, CDR2 FNYEAQ.

This clonotype was seen a handful of times. The gene calls are TRBV6-5 and TRBJ2-3, with a possible D match to TRBD1 (5 bases). CDR3 size: 17 residues. Trimming removed 0 bases at V and 4 bases at J, with 17 bases between. The V gene's germline CDR1 is MNHEY and CDR2 SVGAGI. CDR3 in amino acids: CASSYSGSRVRPDTQYF. CDR3 coding DNA: TGTGCCAGCAGTTACTCAGGTAGCAGGGTAAGGCCAGATACGCAGTATTTT.

As to this clonotype: The junction shows a germline mismatch at one end, possibly a read error. The chain joins TRBV14 to TRBJ2-7; 7 nucleotides line up with TRBD1. The CDR3 runs to 14 residues. Germline V gene lookup returns CDR1 SGHDN and CDR2 FVKESK. This CDR3 is CASRRTGDSNEQYF. DNA of the CDR3: TGTGCCAGCAGGCGGACAGGCGACTCCAACGAGCAGTACTTC.

J is TRBJ2-3 and V is TRBV11-1, with D possibly called TRBD1 or TRBD2 (5 bases each). Per germline, CDR1 SGHAT and CDR2 FQDESV (reference sequence). Between the trimmed V and J ends, which lost 4 bases and 4 bases, there was a span of 24 bases. This CDR3 region has 18 residues. The CDR3 loop reads CASSSTTPPRVGADTQYF. The CDR3, as DNA: TGTGCCAGCAGCTCAACTACCCCCCCCAGGGTCGGGGCAGATACGCAGTATTTT.

The chain uses TRBV12-3 or TRBV12-4 and TRBJ2-2; the D is unclear. The V and J ends lost 3 bases and 3 bases respectively, with 8 bases between them. The CDR3 runs to 14 residues. The CDR3 DNA reads TGTGCCAGCAGTTTTTTCAGATACACCGGGGAGCTGTTTTTT. Amino acid sequence: CASSFFRYTGELFF.

This clonotype came up a few times. The rearrangement links TRBV20-1 to TRBJ2-5; D is ambiguous. This CDR3 has 16 amino acids. V was shortened by 1 base and J by 0 bases, with 15 bases between the two germline ends. CDR1 is DFQATT, CDR2 SNEGSKA, per germline (reference sequence). The CDR3 DNA sequence: TGCAGTGCTAGAGGGGCGTTTGGGATCAACCAAGAGACCCAGTACTTC. Translated: CSARGAFGINQETQYF.

This clonotype was observed a few times. This sequence joins TRBV7-6 and TRBJ1-1; TRBD1 agrees at 7 bases. The CDR3 sequence is 15 residues long. J gave up 2 bases and V 2 bases, and 5 bases lay outside the gene matches. CDR1 SGHVS and CDR2 FNYEAQ come from the germline V gene. The CDR3 bases are TGTGCCAGCAGCTTACCGGGACAGAAAAACACTGAAGCTTTCTTT. Its translation is CASSLPGQKNTEAFF.

This clonotype was seen ten or more times. The chain couples TRBV9 to TRBJ2-1, with D perhaps TRBD2 (5 bases). Trimming stripped 0 bases from V and 10 bases from J, with 17 bases between. The CDR3 has 15 amino acids. CDR1 is SGDLS and CDR2 is YYNGEE in the germline V gene. CDR3 in DNA: TGTGCCAGCAGCGTAGGTGGGAGCTCCTATCCCGAGCAGTTCTTC. Translated, it gives CASSVGGSSYPEQFF.

A few counts support this clonotype. The rearrangement uses TRBV7-2 and TRBJ2-7, with 8 nucleotides matching TRBD2. From germline, CDR1 is SGHTA and CDR2 FQGNSA. The CDR3 loop spans 15 amino acids. V shed 5 bases, J shed 3 bases, and the junction held 9 bases outside the gene matches. CDR3 sequence (DNA): TGTGCCAGCAGCACTAGCGGCCTACCTGTCTACGAGCAGTACTTC. The encoded protein is CASSTSGLPVYEQYF. The full variable domain, with the rest looked up from reference TRBV7-2 and TRBJ2-7, is GAGVSQSPSNKVTEKGKDVELRCDPISGHTALYWYRQSLGQGLEFLIYFQGNSAPDKSGLPSDRFSAERTGGSVSTLTIQRTQQEDSAVYLCASSTSGLPVYEQYFGPGTRLTVT.

The rearrangement joins TRBV19 to TRBJ1-1; 7 bases match TRBD1. The CDR3 is 12 residues long. V lost 10 bases, J lost 3 bases, and 5 bases stayed unmatched. Germline values: CDR1 LNHDA, CDR2 SQIVND (reference sequence). The CDR3 region is CATGQRYTEAFF. CDR3 nucleotide sequence: TGTGCCACGGGACAGCGGTACACTGAAGCTTTCTTT.

V and J are TRBV29-1 and TRBJ2-7; D ambiguous. Germline values: CDR1 SQVTM, CDR2 ANQGSEA. V dropped 7 bases and J dropped 3 bases, with 13 bases sitting between them. The CDR3 contains 12 residues. CDR3 sequence (DNA): TGCAGCGCTGGAGAGACGAACTACGAGCAGTACTTC. This codes for CSAGETNYEQYF.

This clonotype came up many times. The chain recombines TRBV7-8 with TRBJ2-3, with D uncertain. Germline CDR1 and CDR2: SGHVS and FQNEAQ. Trimming shortened V by 0 bases and J by 4 bases, and 2 bases separated the two germline ends. The length of the CDR3 is 12 residues. The CDR3 protein is CASSLASDTQYF. CDR3 DNA sequence: TGTGCCAGCAGCTTAGCTTCAGATACGCAGTATTTT.

The sample holds a few counts of this clonotype. V and J are TRBV20-1 and TRBJ2-1, with D unresolved. The germline V and J ends were trimmed by 3 bases and 7 bases, with 22 bases remaining between them. In germline, CDR1 is DFQATT, CDR2 SNEGSKA (reference sequence). The length of the CDR3 is 16 residues. CDR3 residues: CSARSSQKTQGNEQFF. CDR3 DNA sequence: TGCAGTGCTAGGTCCAGCCAAAAAACCCAAGGTAATGAGCAGTTCTTC.

CDR3 residues: CASKQGPTNEQFF. The CDR3, as DNA: TGTGCCAGCAAACAGGGGCCTACCAATGAGCAGTTCTTC. The chain recombines TRBV28 with TRBJ2-1; 7 nucleotides align to TRBD1. The CDR3 contains 13 residues. CDR1 MDHEN and CDR2 SYDVKM come from the germline V gene. J lost 6 bases, V lost 7 bases, and 6 bases had no gene match. Combining the CDR3 with reference TRBV28 and TRBJ2-1 gives the whole variable domain DVKVTQSSRYLVKRTGEKVFLECVQDMDHENMFWYRQDPGLGLRLIYFSYDVKMKEKGDIPEGYSVSREKKERFSLILESASTNQTSMYLCASKQGPTNEQFFGPGTRLTVL.

This clonotype was counted only a few times. J is TRBJ2-5 and V is TRBV20-1; 9 bases are shared with TRBD1. V was clipped by 3 bases and J by 5 bases; unmatched bases: 10. Germline CDR1 is DFQATT and CDR2 is SNEGSKA (reference sequence). The length of the CDR3 is 15 residues. CDR3 protein: CSARDRGYGMETQYF. CDR3 sequence (DNA): TGCAGTGCTAGGGACAGGGGTTATGGGATGGAGACCCAGTACTTC.

The J gene is TRBJ2-7, the V gene TRBV9; D gene unclear. CDR3 length: 14 amino acids. Germline CDR1 and CDR2: SGDLS and YYNGEE. Trimming cost V 0 bases and J 1 base, with 8 bases left between them. CDR3 protein: CASSVDFDSYEQYF. The CDR3 DNA reads as TGTGCCAGCAGCGTAGATTTTGATTCCTACGAGCAGTACTTC.

This clonotype was seen a few times. The gene calls are TRBV7-2 and TRBJ2-5, with D possibly matching TRBD2 (6 bases). CDR3 length equals 15 residues. Germline CDR1 SGHTA, CDR2 FQGNSA. Trimming pared 1 base from V and 4 bases from J, leaving 13 bases between. CDR3 bases: TGTGCCAGCAGCTTAGTGGGGCTCGGGGGAGAGACCCAGTACTTC. Residues: CASSLVGLGGETQYF.

This clonotype was seen more than once but under ten times. The chain employs TRBV7-2 and TRBJ1-4; perhaps TRBD1 as D (5 bases). The CDR3 covers 15 residues. V gave up 5 bases and J gave up 2 bases, with 12 bases separating them. Per the germline V gene, CDR1 is SGHTA and CDR2 is FQGNSA. This CDR3 is CASSAQGYTNEKLFF. CDR3 nucleotides: TGTGCCAGCAGCGCCCAGGGATATACTAATGAAAAACTGTTTTTT.

This clonotype was seen many times. The chain couples TRBV6-5 to TRBJ2-7, with 9 bases matching TRBD1. This CDR3 is 15 amino acids long. CDR1 and CDR2 from the germline V gene are MNHEY and SVGAGI. J lost 5 bases, V lost 0 bases, and 5 bases had no gene match. The DNA of the CDR3 is TGTGCCAGCAGTTACTCAGGACAGGGGATCAACGAGCAGTACTTC. Translated, it gives CASSYSGQGINEQYF.

V and J are TRBV20-1 and TRBJ2-3; 8 bases match TRBD2. This CDR3 spans 12 amino acids. The J segment lost 5 bases and the V segment lost 7 bases, leaving 5 bases of the junction unmatched. Per the germline V gene, CDR1 is DFQATT and CDR2 is SNEGSKA (reference sequence). Written as DNA, the CDR3 is TGCAGTGAAGCGGGAGATGAAGATACGCAGTATTTT. Its protein is CSEAGDEDTQYF.